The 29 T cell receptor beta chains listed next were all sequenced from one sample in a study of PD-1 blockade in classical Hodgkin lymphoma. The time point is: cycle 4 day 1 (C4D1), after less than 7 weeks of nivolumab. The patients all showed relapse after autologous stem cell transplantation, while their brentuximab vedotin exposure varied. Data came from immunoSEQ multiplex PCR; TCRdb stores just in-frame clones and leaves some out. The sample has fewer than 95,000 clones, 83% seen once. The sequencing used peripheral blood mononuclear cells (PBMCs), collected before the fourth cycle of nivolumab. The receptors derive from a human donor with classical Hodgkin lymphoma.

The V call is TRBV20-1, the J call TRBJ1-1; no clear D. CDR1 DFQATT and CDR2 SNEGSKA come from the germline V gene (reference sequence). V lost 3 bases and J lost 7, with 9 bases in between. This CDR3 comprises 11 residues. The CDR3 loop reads CSASYPNEAFF. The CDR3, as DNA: TGCAGTGCTAGTTATCCAAATGAAGCTTTCTTT.

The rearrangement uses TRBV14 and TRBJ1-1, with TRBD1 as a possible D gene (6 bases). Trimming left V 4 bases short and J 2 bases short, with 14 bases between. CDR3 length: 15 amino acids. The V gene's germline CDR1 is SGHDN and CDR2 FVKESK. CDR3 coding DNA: TGTGCCAGCAGCCTGGTGGGGACATCTAACACTGAAGCTTTCTTT. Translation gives CASSLVGTSNTEAFF.

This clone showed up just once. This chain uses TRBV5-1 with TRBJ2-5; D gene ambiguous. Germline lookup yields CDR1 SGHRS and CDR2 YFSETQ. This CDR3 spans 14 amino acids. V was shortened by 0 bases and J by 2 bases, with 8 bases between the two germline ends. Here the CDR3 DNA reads TGCGCCAGCAGCTTGGGGCCGGCACAAGAGACCCAGTACTTC. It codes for CASSLGPAQETQYF.

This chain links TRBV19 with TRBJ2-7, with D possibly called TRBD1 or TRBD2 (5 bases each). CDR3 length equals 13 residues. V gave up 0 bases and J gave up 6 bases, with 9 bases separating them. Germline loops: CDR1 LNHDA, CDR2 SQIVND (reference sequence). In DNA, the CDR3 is TGTGCCAGTAGTATAGATAGTGGGGGCGAGCAGTACTTC. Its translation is CASSIDSGGEQYF.

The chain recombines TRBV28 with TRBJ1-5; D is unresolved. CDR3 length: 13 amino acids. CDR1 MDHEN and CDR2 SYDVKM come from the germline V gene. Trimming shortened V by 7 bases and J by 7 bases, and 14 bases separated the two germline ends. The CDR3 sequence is CASTLGFTQPQHF. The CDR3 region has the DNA TGTGCCAGCACCTTGGGGTTCACCCAGCCCCAGCATTTT.

In nucleotides, the CDR3 is TGTGCCAGCAGCGTAGAGACAGGGGGATTGACTGAAGCTTTCTTT. Protein sequence: CASSVETGGLTEAFF. This chain uses TRBV9 with TRBJ1-1; 9 bases are a match to TRBD1. V was pared by 0 bases and J by 5 bases, with 5 bases of the junction left unmatched. Germline V gene data show CDR1 as SGDLS and CDR2 as YYNGEE. The CDR3 sequence is 15 residues long.

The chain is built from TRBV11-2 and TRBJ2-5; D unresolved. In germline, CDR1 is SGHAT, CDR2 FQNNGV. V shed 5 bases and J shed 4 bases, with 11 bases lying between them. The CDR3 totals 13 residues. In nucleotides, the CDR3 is TGTGCCAGCAGCGGCCTTAGGAGAGAGACCCAGTACTTC. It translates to CASSGLRRETQYF.

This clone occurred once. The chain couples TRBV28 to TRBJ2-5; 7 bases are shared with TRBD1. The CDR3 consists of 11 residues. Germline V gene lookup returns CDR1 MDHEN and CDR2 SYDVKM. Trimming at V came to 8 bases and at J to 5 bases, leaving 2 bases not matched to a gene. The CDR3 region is CASDRDETQYF. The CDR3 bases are TGTGCCAGCGACAGGGATGAGACCCAGTACTTC.

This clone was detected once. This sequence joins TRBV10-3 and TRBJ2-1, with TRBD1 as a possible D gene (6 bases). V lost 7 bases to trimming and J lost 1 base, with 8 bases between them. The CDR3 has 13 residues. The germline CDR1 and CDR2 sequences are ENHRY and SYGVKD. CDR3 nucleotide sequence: TGTGCCATCACGGGACAATCCTACAATGAGCAGTTCTTC. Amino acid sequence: CAITGQSYNEQFF.

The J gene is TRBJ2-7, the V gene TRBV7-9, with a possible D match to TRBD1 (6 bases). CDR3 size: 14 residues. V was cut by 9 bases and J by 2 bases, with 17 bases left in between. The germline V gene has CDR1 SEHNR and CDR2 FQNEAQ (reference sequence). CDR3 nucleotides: TGTGCCAGTACCCCAAGGGGGACGACCTACGAGCAGTACTTC. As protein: CASTPRGTTYEQYF.

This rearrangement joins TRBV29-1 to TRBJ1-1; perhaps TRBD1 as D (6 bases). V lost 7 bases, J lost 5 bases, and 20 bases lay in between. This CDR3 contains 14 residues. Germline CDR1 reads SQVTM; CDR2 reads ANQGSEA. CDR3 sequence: CSASPGGARTEAFF. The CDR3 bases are TGCAGCGCCTCCCCGGGGGGGGCGCGTACTGAAGCTTTCTTT.

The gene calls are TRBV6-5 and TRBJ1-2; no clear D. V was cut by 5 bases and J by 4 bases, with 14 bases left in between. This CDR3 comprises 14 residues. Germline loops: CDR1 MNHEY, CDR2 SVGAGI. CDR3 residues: CASSHKLSSYGYTF. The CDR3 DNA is TGTGCCAGCAGTCATAAACTGTCGAGCTATGGCTACACCTTC.

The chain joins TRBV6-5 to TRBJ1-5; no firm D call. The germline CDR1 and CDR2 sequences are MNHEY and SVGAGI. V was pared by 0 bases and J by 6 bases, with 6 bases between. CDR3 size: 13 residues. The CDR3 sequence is CASSYSTGQPQHF. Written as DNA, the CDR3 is TGTGCCAGCAGTTACTCGACCGGTCAGCCCCAGCATTTT.

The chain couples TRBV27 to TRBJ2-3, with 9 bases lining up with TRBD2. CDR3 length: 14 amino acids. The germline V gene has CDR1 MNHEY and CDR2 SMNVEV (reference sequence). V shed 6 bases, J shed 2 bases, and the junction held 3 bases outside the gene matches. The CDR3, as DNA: TGTGCCAGCAGGCTAGCGGGGTTCACAGATACGCAGTATTTT. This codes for CASRLAGFTDTQYF.

The CDR3 region is CASSSRLMSTDTQYF. The CDR3 nucleotides read TGTGCCAGCAGTTCTAGGCTTATGAGCACAGATACGCAGTATTTT. The chain couples TRBV27 to TRBJ2-3; D is ambiguous. CDR1 is MNHEY and CDR2 is SMNVEV in the germline V gene (reference sequence). V was cut by 4 bases and J by 0 bases, with 11 bases left in between. CDR3 length: 15 amino acids.

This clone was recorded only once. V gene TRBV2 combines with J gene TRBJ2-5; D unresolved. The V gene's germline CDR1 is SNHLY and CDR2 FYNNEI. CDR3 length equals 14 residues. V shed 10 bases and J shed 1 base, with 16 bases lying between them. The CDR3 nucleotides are TGTGCCACCGCGGTTTACCCCCTCCAAGAGACCCAGTACTTC. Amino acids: CATAVYPLQETQYF.

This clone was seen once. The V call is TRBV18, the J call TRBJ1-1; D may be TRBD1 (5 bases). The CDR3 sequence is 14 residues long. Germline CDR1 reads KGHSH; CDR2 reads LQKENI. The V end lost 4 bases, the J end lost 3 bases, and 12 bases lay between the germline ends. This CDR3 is CASSLSTEYTEAFF. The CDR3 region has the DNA TGTGCCAGCTCACTTTCGACAGAGTACACTGAAGCTTTCTTT. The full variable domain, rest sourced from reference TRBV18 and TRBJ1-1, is NAGVMQNPRHLVRRRGQEARLRCSPMKGHSHVYWYRQLPEEGLKFMVYLQKENIIDESGMPKERFSAEFPKEGPSILRIQQVVRGDSAAYFCASSLSTEYTEAFFGQGTRLTVV.

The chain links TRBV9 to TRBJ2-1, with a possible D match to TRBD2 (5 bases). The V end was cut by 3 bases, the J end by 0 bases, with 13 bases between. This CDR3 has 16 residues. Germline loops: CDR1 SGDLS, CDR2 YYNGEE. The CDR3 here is CASSASGAFSYNEQFF. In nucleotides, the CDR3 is TGTGCCAGCAGCGCAAGCGGCGCATTCTCCTACAATGAGCAGTTCTTC.

CDR3 in DNA: TGCGAGGGGGGAGAGACCCAGTACTTC. Protein sequence: CEGGETQYF. The genes are TRBV21-1 and TRBJ2-5. TRBV21-1 is a listed pseudogene. The CDR3 totals 9 residues.

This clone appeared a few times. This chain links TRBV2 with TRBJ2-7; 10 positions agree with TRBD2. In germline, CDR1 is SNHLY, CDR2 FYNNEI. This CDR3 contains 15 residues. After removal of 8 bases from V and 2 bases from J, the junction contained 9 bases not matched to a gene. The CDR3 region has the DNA TGTGCCAGCGCACCCATAGCGGGAGGAACCTACGAGCAGTACTTC. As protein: CASAPIAGGTYEQYF.

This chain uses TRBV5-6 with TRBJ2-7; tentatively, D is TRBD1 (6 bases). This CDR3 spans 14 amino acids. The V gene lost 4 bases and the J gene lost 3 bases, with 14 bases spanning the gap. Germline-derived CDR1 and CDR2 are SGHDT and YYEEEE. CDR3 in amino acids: CASSGTGRVYEQYF. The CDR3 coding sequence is TGTGCCAGCAGCGGTACAGGGCGAGTCTACGAGCAGTACTTC.

CDR3 DNA sequence: TGCGCCAGCAGCTTGGGATCCCTTGCGGATACGCAGTATTTT. Translating gives CASSLGSLADTQYF. The genes are TRBV5-1 and TRBJ2-3; no clear D gene. Germline V lookup: CDR1 SGHRS, CDR2 YFSETQ. With 0 bases removed from V and 6 bases from J, the gap between germline ends came to 11 bases. The CDR3 is 14 residues long.

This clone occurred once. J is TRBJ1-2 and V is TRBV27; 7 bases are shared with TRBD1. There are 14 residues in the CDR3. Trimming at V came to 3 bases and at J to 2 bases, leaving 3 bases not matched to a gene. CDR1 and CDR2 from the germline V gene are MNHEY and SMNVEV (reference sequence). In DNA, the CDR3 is TGTGCCAGCAGTTTGGCCAGGGGGAACTATGGCTACACCTTC. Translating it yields CASSLARGNYGYTF.

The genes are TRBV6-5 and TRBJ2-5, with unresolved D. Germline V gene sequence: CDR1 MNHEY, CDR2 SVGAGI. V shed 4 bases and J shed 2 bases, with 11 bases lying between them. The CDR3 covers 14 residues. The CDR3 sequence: CASSSPSRQETQYF. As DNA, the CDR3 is TGTGCCAGCAGTTCCCCCTCGAGGCAAGAGACCCAGTACTTC.

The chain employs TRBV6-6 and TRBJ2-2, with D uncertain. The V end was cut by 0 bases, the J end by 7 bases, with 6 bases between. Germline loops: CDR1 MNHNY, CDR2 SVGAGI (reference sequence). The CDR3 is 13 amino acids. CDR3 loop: CASSYSSGGELFF. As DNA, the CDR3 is TGTGCCAGCAGTTACTCGTCAGGCGGGGAGCTGTTTTTT.

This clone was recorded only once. The CDR3 loop reads CAISAGQGWGYTF. Written as DNA, the CDR3 is TGTGCCATCAGTGCGGGGCAGGGTTGGGGCTACACCTTC. The gene calls are TRBV10-3 and TRBJ1-2; maybe TRBD1 (5 bases). Germline loops: CDR1 ENHRY, CDR2 SYGVKD. CDR3 length: 13 residues. V lost 4 bases, J lost 8 bases, and 14 bases lay in between.

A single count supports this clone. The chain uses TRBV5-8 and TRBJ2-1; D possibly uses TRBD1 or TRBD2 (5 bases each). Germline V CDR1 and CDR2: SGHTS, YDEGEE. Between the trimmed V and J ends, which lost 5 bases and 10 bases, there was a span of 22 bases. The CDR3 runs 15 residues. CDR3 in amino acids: CASSSEGLTNSEQFF. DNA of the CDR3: TGTGCCAGCAGTTCCGAGGGGTTGACCAATTCCGAGCAGTTCTTC.

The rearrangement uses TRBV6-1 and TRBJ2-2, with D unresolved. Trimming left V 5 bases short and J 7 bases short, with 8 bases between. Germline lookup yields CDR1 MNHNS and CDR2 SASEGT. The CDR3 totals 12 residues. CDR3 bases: TGTGCCAGCAGTATAAGAGACGGGGAGCTGTTTTTT. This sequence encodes CASSIRDGELFF.

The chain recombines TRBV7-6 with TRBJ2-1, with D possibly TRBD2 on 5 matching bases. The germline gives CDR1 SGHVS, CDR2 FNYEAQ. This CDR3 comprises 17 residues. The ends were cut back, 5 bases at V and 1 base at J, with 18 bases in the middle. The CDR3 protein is CASSLGSFRGSYNEQFF. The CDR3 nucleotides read TGTGCCAGCAGCCTAGGTTCATTTAGAGGGTCCTACAATGAGCAGTTCTTC.